This T cell receptor (beta chain) was documented in a study of CD8 T cells in ankylosing spondylitis. A quantitative 5'-RACE method, one with molecular barcodes, was used to make TCR beta libraries. TCRdb fed the 5' RACE reads into MiXCR, producing one record per CDR3 protein. In the table there are roughly 220,000 distinct CDR3 sequences, about 18% of which are singletons. Germline V gives CDR1 MNHEY, CDR2 SVGAGI. The CDR3 has 15 amino acids. V dropped 2 bases and J dropped 8 bases, with 18 bases sitting between them. Findings and caveats of the study: Clones linked to disease, bearing a CD8+ phenotype, were relatively rare in peripheral blood. A TCR beta motif of eight or nine highly homologous variants seemed to mark ankylosing spondylitis blood. A subset of motif variants has previously been described in the synovial fluid and blood of reactive arthritis. Reported data indicate significant enrichment of disease-linked clones within matched ankylosing spondylitis synovial fluid.

Concerning this clonotype: Antigen specificity is unknown.

The TCR comes from a male donor with ankylosing spondylitis. The V gene is TRBV6-5, the J gene TRBJ1-2; D gene unclear. Sequencing used blood, either unsorted or a sorted T cell fraction (not recorded which). CDR3 nucleotide sequence: TGTGCCAGCAGTTACCTTGGGGATCCCCTAGGAGGCTACACCTTC. It encodes CASSYLGDPLGGYTF.